The 5 T cell receptor beta chains listed next were all sequenced from one sample in a study of immune evolution from preneoplasia to lung adenocarcinoma. Here immunoSEQ multiplex PCR was the method, and the copy in TCRdb shows in-frame clones only, minus some. The table records 5,000 or so clones, over 65% of them present only once. Specimen: FFPE adjacent normal lung tissue. These receptor sequences come from a person aged 55-79 years with lung adenocarcinoma.

The chain joins TRBV5-1 to TRBJ1-2; 7 nucleotides line up with TRBD1. Looked up from germline, CDR1 is SGHRS and CDR2 is YFSETQ. This CDR3 spans 13 amino acids. The junction had 6 bases not matched to a gene; V was cut back by 2 bases and J by 8 bases. For the CDR3, the DNA is TGCGCCAGCAGCTTAGAGGGGGCCGGGGGCTACACCTTC. It specifies CASSLEGAGGYTF.

This clone was picked up one time. The gene calls are TRBV2 and TRBJ2-7; tentatively, D is TRBD1 (6 bases). The CDR3 runs to 13 residues. Germline CDR1 SNHLY, CDR2 FYNNEI. V gave up 4 bases and J gave up 0 bases, with 7 bases separating them. CDR3 in amino acids: CASSGDNSYEQYF. The CDR3 coding sequence is TGTGCCAGCAGTGGGGACAACTCCTACGAGCAGTACTTC.

V gene TRBV6-1 combines with J gene TRBJ2-5; 10 positions match TRBD1. Germline lookup yields CDR1 MNHNS and CDR2 SASEGT. The CDR3 consists of 15 residues. The ends lost 6 bases at V and 2 bases at J; junction bases unmatched: 6. In DNA, the CDR3 is TGTGCCAGCAGGGCGGACAGGGGGAAGCAAGAGACCCAGTACTTC. Amino acid sequence: CASRADRGKQETQYF.

This clone was recorded only once. The rearrangement uses TRBV7-9 and TRBJ2-7, with D maybe TRBD1 (6 bases). The CDR3 length is 13 residues. Trimming pared 0 bases from V and 5 bases from J, leaving 8 bases between. Per germline, CDR1 SEHNR and CDR2 FQNEAQ (reference sequence). In nucleotides, the CDR3 is TGTGCCAGCAGCTTAGCTAACAGGGACGAGCAGTACTTC. This translates into CASSLANRDEQYF.

The chain employs TRBV19 and TRBJ2-3; tentatively, D is TRBD1 or TRBD2 (6 bases each). Germline V gene lookup returns CDR1 LNHDA and CDR2 SQIVND (reference sequence). The CDR3 totals 15 residues. V was clipped by 7 bases and J by 2 bases, with 16 bases between them. The CDR3 DNA is TGTGCCAGTACCTCTGAGGGGGGCTTCACAGATACGCAGTATTTT. The encoded protein is CASTSEGGFTDTQYF.